The sequence of this T cell receptor beta chain was determined in a study of T cells expressing NK-cell markers. Study information: Seven HCMV-seropositive donors and one seronegative donor made up the eight sequenced donors. Study outcomes and limitations: The same clonotypes also predominated in the CD3+CD56-NKG2C+ fraction of a handful of donors. 1.0-7.0% of CD8+ T cells in about six donors belonged to dominant NKG2C+ clonotypes.

Generation of TCR beta cDNA was performed by 5'RACE template switching incorporating UMIs. TCRdb reprocessed the 5' RACE reads, with one entry per CDR3 protein and no DNA. Here the sample table reports about 460,000 distinct CDR3 sequences. Per germline, CDR1 LNHDA and CDR2 SQIVND (reference sequence). The length of the CDR3 is 16 residues. On this clonotype: The antigen is unknown.

The V call is TRBV19, the J call TRBJ2-1; TCRdb calls TRBD2, which cannot be checked without DNA. The source of this sequence is a woman aged 45-65 years in good health. Sequencing was done on a sample of blood T cells: a sorted CD56 or NKG2C T cell subset, CD4+ or CD8+ T cells, or bulk PBMC T cells (not recorded which). The CDR3 loop reads CASSPRLAGGRNEQFF.